These 13 T cell receptor beta chains came from one sample sequenced in a study of cytomegalovirus exposure and HLA in healthy donors (dated by TCRdb to 2016 to 2017). Libraries came from the immunoSEQ multiplex PCR assay. A mixture of 60 forward primers for TCR Vbeta segments and 13 reverse primers for TCR Jbeta segments was used in the multiplex PCR. Imported from immuneACCESS, the table was reduced by TCRdb to in-frame sequences with V and J called. These copies leave out some clones; in studies compared against another copy, an unresolved V gene accounts for under half, and the cause of the remainder is not known. This sample gives roughly 140,000 clones in total; around 75% of them show up just once. Over 1% of the sample goes to the ten largest clones. Material for sequencing was PBMCs. Receptor source: a female donor in good health and CMV-seronegative.

V gene TRBV29-1 combines with J gene TRBJ2-1; D is undetermined. Looked up from germline, CDR1 is SQVTM and CDR2 is ANQGSEA. V dropped 4 bases and J dropped 6 bases, with 10 bases sitting between them. This CDR3 comprises 12 residues. In nucleotides, the CDR3 is TGCAGCGTTGGGCTGTGGTCCAATGAGCAGTTCTTC. Residues: CSVGLWSNEQFF.

The V and J genes are TRBV6-1 and TRBJ1-2; D is unclear. The V end lost 3 bases, the J end lost 8 bases, and 16 bases lay between the germline ends. CDR3 length: 14 amino acids. CDR1 MNHNS and CDR2 SASEGT come from the germline V gene. The CDR3 DNA reads as TGTGCCAGCAGTGATCGAACTAGTTTCGCCGGCTACACCTTC. Translated: CASSDRTSFAGYTF.

The chain combines TRBV27 with TRBJ1-4, with TRBD1 matching over 7 bases. This CDR3 has 16 amino acids. The germline CDR1 and CDR2 sequences are MNHEY and SMNVEV (reference sequence). Germline trimming cut 1 base from V and 6 bases from J; bases unmatched to any gene: 8. This chain's CDR3 is CASSLFLGTADEKLFF. The CDR3 nucleotides read TGTGCCAGCAGTTTATTCCTCGGGACAGCGGATGAAAAACTGTTTTTT. Combining the CDR3 with reference TRBV27 and TRBJ1-4 gives the whole variable domain EAQVTQNPRYLITVTGKKLTVTCSQNMNHEYMSWYRQDPGLGLRQIYYSMNVEVTDKGDVPEGYKVSRKEKRNFPLILESPSPNQTSLYFCASSLFLGTADEKLFFGSGTQLSVL.

V and J are TRBV29-1 and TRBJ1-1; 9 positions agree with TRBD1. CDR1 SQVTM and CDR2 ANQGSEA come from the germline V gene. V gave up 8 bases and J gave up 1 base; unmatched junction bases: 2. There are 12 residues in the CDR3. CDR3 coding DNA: TGCAGCACGGGACAGGGGAACACTGAAGCTTTCTTT. This codes for CSTGQGNTEAFF. Looking up the rest from reference TRBV29-1 and TRBJ1-1 gives the full variable domain: SAVISQKPSRDICQRGTSLTIQCQVDSQVTMMFWYRQQPGQSLTLIATANQGSEATYESGFVIDKFPISRPNLTFSTLTVSNMSPEDSSIYLCSTGQGNTEAFFGQGTRLTVV.

V and J are TRBV7-6 and TRBJ1-1; maybe TRBD1 (6 bases). There are 13 residues in the CDR3. The germline V gene encodes CDR1 SGHVS and CDR2 FNYEAQ. V was pared by 6 bases and J by 2 bases, with 10 bases between. The CDR3 DNA follows: TGTGCCAGCAGTTTGACAGGAAACACTGAAGCTTTCTTT. Translated: CASSLTGNTEAFF.

The chain employs TRBV29-1 and TRBJ2-5, with 9 bases identical to TRBD2. The J segment lost 5 bases and the V segment lost 5 bases, leaving 9 bases of the junction unmatched. The germline CDR1 and CDR2 sequences are SQVTM and ANQGSEA. The CDR3 loop spans 14 amino acids. The CDR3 spells CSVQTGTSWETQYF. The CDR3 DNA sequence: TGCAGCGTTCAAACCGGGACTAGCTGGGAGACCCAGTACTTC.

This chain connects TRBV9 to TRBJ2-1; 10 positions match TRBD2. The germline CDR1 and CDR2 sequences are SGDLS and YYNGEE. There are 16 residues in the CDR3. Losses at the gene ends were 4 bases for V and 7 bases for J; bases not matched to a gene: 11. CDR3 coding DNA: TGTGCCAGCAGCCCCCAAGGTAGCGGGAGGAGTAATGAGCAGTTCTTC. This translates into CASSPQGSGRSNEQFF.

The gene calls are TRBV5-1 and TRBJ2-1; a weak D match, TRBD2 (7 bases). Trimming shortened V by 0 bases and J by 10 bases, and 17 bases separated the two germline ends. Germline loops: CDR1 SGHRS, CDR2 YFSETQ. CDR3 length: 15 amino acids. The CDR3 DNA reads as TGCGCCAGCAGCTTGGGGGGGCGGGAGATTGAGGAGCAGTTCTTC. As protein: CASSLGGREIEEQFF.

The rearrangement uses TRBV29-1 and TRBJ2-1; possibly TRBD2 for D (5 bases). The CDR3 is 16 amino acids. Germline assignment: CDR1 SQVTM and CDR2 ANQGSEA. V lost 5 bases to trimming and J lost 0 bases, with 17 bases between them. The CDR3 nucleotides are TGCAGCGTTAACCCCGCGACGGGGAGCTCCTACAATGAGCAGTTCTTC. Its translation is CSVNPATGSSYNEQFF.

In its sample, this clone was seen a few times. The chain carries TRBV19 and TRBJ2-7; unclear D gene. The CDR3 has 15 residues. Germline values: CDR1 LNHDA, CDR2 SQIVND (reference sequence). Trimming removed 3 bases at V and 2 bases at J, with 14 bases between. The CDR3 coding sequence is TGTGCCAGTAGTATGAGGAACACCGCAGCCTACGAGCAGTACTTC. This sequence encodes CASSMRNTAAYEQYF. The complete variable domain, with remaining parts taken from reference TRBV19 and TRBJ2-7, reads DGGITQSPKYLFRKEGQNVTLSCEQNLNHDAMYWYRQDPGQGLRLIYYSQIVNDFQKGDIAEGYSVSREKKESFPLTVTSAQKNPTAFYLCASSMRNTAAYEQYFGPGTRLTVT.

The chain is built from TRBV6-1 and TRBJ2-7; TRBD1 might be the D (6 bases). The CDR3 contains 15 residues. The ends were cut back, 1 base at V and 1 base at J, with 11 bases in the middle. Germline V gives CDR1 MNHNS, CDR2 SASEGT. The CDR3 here is CASSEGGGPSYEQYF. The CDR3, as DNA: TGTGCCAGCAGTGAAGGAGGGGGACCTTCCTACGAGCAGTACTTC.

The J gene is TRBJ2-3, the V gene TRBV28; D may be TRBD2 (5 bases). Germline V gene data show CDR1 as MDHEN and CDR2 as SYDVKM. The CDR3 is 13 residues long. The ends were cut back, 10 bases at V and 1 base at J, with 12 bases in the middle. The CDR3 loop reads CATVLSGTDTQYF. The CDR3 coding sequence is TGTGCCACCGTTCTTAGCGGCACAGATACGCAGTATTTT.

V is TRBV4-2 and J is TRBJ1-2, with a possible D match to TRBD1 (5 bases). V lost 0 bases and J lost 7, with 15 bases in between. In germline, CDR1 is LGHNA, CDR2 YNFKEQ. This CDR3 region has 15 residues. This CDR3 reads CASSQDGTHPVGYTF. The CDR3 nucleotides read TGTGCCAGCAGCCAAGATGGGACTCACCCGGTTGGCTACACCTTC.